This paragraph reports one TCR beta chain. The sample is drawn from a study of blood T cell repertoires in COVID-19. TCRdb keeps only in-frame clones here, not all; method: immunoSEQ multiplex PCR. The sample includes about 180,000 clones, 65% to 90% of them seen just once. The V gene lost 6 bases and the J gene lost 2 bases, with 10 bases spanning the gap. Germline V gene sequence: CDR1 MNHEY, CDR2 SVGAGI. The CDR3 is made up of 13 amino acids. The chain couples TRBV6-5 to TRBJ1-2; the D is unclear. This TCR derives from a human donor in a cohort sampled during active COVID-19. Material: peripheral blood. CDR3 loop: CASRPDKNYGYTF. CDR3 DNA sequence: TGTGCCAGCAGGCCCGACAAGAACTATGGCTACACCTTC.